The 3 T cell receptor beta chains below were found in one sample sequenced in a study of T-cell reconstitution after alpha-beta-depleted transplantation in children. For TCRbeta, the library was prepared with unique molecular identifiers. From the PCR reads, TCRdb called clonotypes with MiXCR, one entry per CDR3 protein. There are 330,000 or so distinct CDR3 sequences in the sample; approximately 10% occur only once, and 2% to 2.5% lies in the top ten. This sample comprised PBMCs from the stem cell graft donor, obtained from the stem cell graft. These receptors all stem from a human donor who donated a stem cell graft to a child with acute lymphoblastic leukemia.

This clonotype was counted many times. The J gene is TRBJ2-7, the V gene TRBV3-1; the match to TRBD1 covers 7 bases. CDR1 and CDR2 from the germline V gene are LGHDT and YNNKEL (reference sequence). The CDR3 is 15 amino acids. With V trimmed by 4 bases and J by 1 base, 7 bases remained unmatched. CDR3 protein: CASSRGRDSSYEQYF. The CDR3 bases are TGTGCCAGCAGCCGTGGCCGGGACAGTTCCTACGAGCAGTACTTC.

CDR3 region: CASSLSSGGAPYNEQFF. CDR3 sequence (DNA): TGTGCCAGCAGTTTATCCTCCGGCGGGGCTCCCTACAATGAGCAGTTCTTC. The chain has TRBV27 and TRBJ2-1, with D maybe TRBD2 (6 bases). This CDR3 region has 17 residues. V lost 0 bases, J lost 2 bases, and 14 bases lay in between. In germline, CDR1 is MNHEY, CDR2 SMNVEV (reference sequence).

The rearrangement uses TRBV19 and TRBJ1-5; D is undetermined. The V gene lost 10 bases and the J gene lost 0 bases, with 10 bases spanning the gap. The germline gives CDR1 LNHDA, CDR2 SQIVND (reference sequence). This CDR3 contains 13 residues. The CDR3 here is CATLGGSNQPQHF. Written as DNA, the CDR3 is TGTGCCACGCTTGGAGGTAGCAATCAGCCCCAGCATTTT. The variable domain in full, completed from reference TRBV19 and TRBJ1-5, reads DGGITQSPKYLFRKEGQNVTLSCEQNLNHDAMYWYRQDPGQGLRLIYYSQIVNDFQKGDIAEGYSVSREKKESFPLTVTSAQKNPTAFYLCATLGGSNQPQHFGDGTRLSIL.